This TCR beta chain came from a study of blood T cells in healthy people across ages. The V and J ends lost 6 bases and 4 bases respectively, with 10 bases between them. CDR1 and CDR2 (germline): MDHEN, SYDVKM. The CDR3 is 13 residues long. In regard to this clonotype: Its cognate antigen is unknown.

Next came a second PCR, run for about 7 to 12 cycles, which used a sample-barcoded 5' primer along with a J-beta primer mix. Through a template-switch adaptor with 12 random nucleotides, each cDNA molecule received a tag. One entry per CDR3 protein results from TCRdb running MiXCR on the 5' RACE reads. The data show approximately 1,700,000 distinct CDR3 sequences, 39% seen once. Study-level points and caveats: Possibly, changes in expanded clonotypes were confounded because donor CMV status was unknown. Naive CD4+ cells and diversity were both higher in long-lived donors than in aged donors. Higher naive T cell percentage went strongly together with higher TCR beta diversity.

The V gene is TRBV28, the J gene TRBJ2-1, with no clear D. The sample was blood. This TCR was sampled from a human donor in good health. CDR3 in DNA: TGTGCCAGCAGACCGGCGGCATACAATGAGCAGTTCTTC. This gives the protein CASRPAAYNEQFF.